Listed below are T cell receptor beta chains from one sample, sequenced in a study of T cell repertoires in cytomegalovirus infection. TCRdb re-analysed the reads in MiXCR, keeping a single row per CDR3 protein. This sample has around 210,000 distinct CDR3 sequences, with under 8.5% found just once. The specimen sequenced was PBMCs. These TCRs come from a human donor in good health (CMV status not recorded). Some clones in this sample may be carry-over from other donors' samples. The CDR3 runs from the conserved cysteine through the conserved F or W. A D gene is named only where the DNA matches it firmly. Part of the rows lack a size; the others show once, few, many or a class for expanded clones.

j_gene | d_gene | abundance | v_gene | CDR3nt | CDR3aa
TRBJ1-1 | - | many | TRBV20-1 | TGCAGTGCTAGAGTATTGTGGGTACTAGGGAACACTGAAGCTTTCTTT | CSARVLWVLGNTEAFF
TRBJ1-1 | - | many | TRBV12-3/TRBV12-4 | TGTGCCAGCAGTTACCGATGGGGGAACACTGAAGCTTTCTTT | CASSYRWGNTEAFF
TRBJ1-1 | TRBD1 | many | TRBV7-2 | TGTGCCAGCAGCATGACAGGGGGCACTGAAGCTTTCTTT | CASSMTGGTEAFF
TRBJ2-3 | - | many | TRBV20-1 | TGCAGTGCAAGGCAGGTTGGGGCGGGCACAGATACGCAGTATTTT | CSARQVGAGTDTQYF
TRBJ2-1 | - | - | TRBV20-1 | TGCAGTGCTAGAGATTCGGGCAGGGATATCTCCTACAATGAGCAGTTCTTC | CSARDSGRDISYNEQFF
TRBJ2-7 | - | many | TRBV7-2 | TGTGCCAGCAGCCCTCTTCGCCGGGAGCAGTACTTC | CASSPLRREQYF
TRBJ1-2 | - | - | TRBV5-4 | TGTGCCAGCAGCTTGGAATGGGGAAAAGGGTATGGCTACACCTTC | CASSLEWGKGYGYTF
TRBJ1-1 | - | many | TRBV28 | TGTGCCAGCAGTTTCACGACAGTGGGTGCCGCTGAAGCTTTCTTT | CASSFTTVGAAEAFF
TRBJ2-1 | TRBD2 | many | TRBV11-3 | TGTGCCAGCAGCTTAACCTCGACTAGCGGGGGTTACAATGAGCAGTTCTTC | CASSLTSTSGGYNEQFF
TRBJ1-1 | - | many | TRBV7-2 | TGTGCCAGCAGCTCTGGCAGGTTGAACACTGAAGCTTTCTTT | CASSSGRLNTEAFF
TRBJ1-1 | - | many | TRBV28 | TGTGCCAGCAGTACCCCGTGGGCTGAAGCTTTCTTT | CASSTPWAEAFF
TRBJ2-2 | - | - | TRBV3-1 | TGTGCCAGCAGCCAAGAAGGCACCACCGGGGAGCTGTTTTTT | CASSQEGTTGELFF
TRBJ1-2 | - | many | TRBV20-1 | TGCAGTGCTCCTCTAGACAGGACCGCGGGCTACACCTTC | CSAPLDRTAGYTF
TRBJ1-2 | TRBD1 | - | TRBV20-1 | TGCATTGCGACAGGGGAGCCGCTCGGCTACACCTTC | CIATGEPLGYTF
TRBJ2-1 | TRBD2 | many | TRBV7-9 | TGTGCCAGCAGCTCCTCCGGGACTAGCGATCCCAATGAGCAGTTCTTC | CASSSSGTSDPNEQFF
TRBJ2-7 | - | many | TRBV7-2 | TGTGCCAGCAGCTCGACCGGGACACAGGTCTTCGGCGAGCAGTACTTC | CASSSTGTQVFGEQYF
TRBJ1-3 | - | many | TRBV20-1 | TGCAGTGCTAGGGACACCTCTGGAAACACCATATATTTT | CSARDTSGNTIYF
TRBJ2-1 | TRBD2 | many | TRBV20-1 | TGCAGTGCTCTGGCGGCTAGCGGGGGAACCTACAATGAGCAGTTCTTC | CSALAASGGTYNEQFF